Listed below are T cell receptor beta chains from one sample, sequenced in a study of beta chain features in type 1 diabetes. Some clones are missing from TCRdb's copy, which holds only in-frame ones; the method was immunoSEQ multiplex PCR. Among more than 150,000 clones listed, around 13% were seen once. The sequencing sample was made of central memory CD4+ T cells from blood. Receptors were obtained from a woman under 30 in good health. CDR3s include the opening cysteine and the closing phenylalanine or tryptophan.

TRBV11-2	TRBJ2-1	CASTITGTPGNEQFF
TRBV14	TRBJ1-1	CASSQDRATEAFF
TRBV4-1	TRBJ1-5	CASSQGDRVYNQPQHF
TRBV27	TRBJ1-2	CASRASGNPLYGYTF
TRBV5-6	TRBJ2-7	CASSLGLADEQYF
TRBV29-1	TRBJ2-2	CSVHGQITGELFF
TRBV6-5	TRBJ1-2	CASTAGRAYGYTF
TRBV5-1	TRBJ2-7	CASSQTGTSVYEQYF
TRBV11-2	TRBJ2-2	CASSHYSQGAGTGELFF
TRBV5-6	TRBJ1-2	CASSRTGNYGYTF
TRBV4-2	TRBJ2-1	CASSIQTPSNEQFF
TRBV30	TRBJ2-3	CAWSQGGSDTQYF
TRBV25-1	TRBJ1-2	CASSPDRSGYGYTF
TRBV27	TRBJ2-5	CASSLGLAAGTQYF
TRBV7-8	TRBJ1-2	CASSQSDRSNGYTF
TRBV5-1	TRBJ1-4	CASSGATGGDYEKLFF
TRBV7-9	TRBJ1-5	CASSYPQGDSNQPQHF
TRBV7-8	TRBJ1-1	CASSLVLAEAFF
TRBV29-1	TRBJ1-1	CSVEDGSGGLTEAFF
TRBV28	TRBJ1-2	CASSPPYGQVHGYTF
TRBV7-3	TRBJ2-1	CASSLFNYNEQFF
TRBV4-1	TRBJ2-7	CASSQDPSGISYEQYF
TRBV15	TRBJ2-5	CATSRDFAGETQYF
TRBV7-9	TRBJ2-5	CASSLSTAGVETQYF
TRBV10-3	TRBJ2-3	CAISLASLNTDTQYF
TRBV7-8	TRBJ2-1	CASSFGRGYNEQFF
TRBV18	TRBJ2-7	CASSGTGTGEQYF
TRBV7-9	TRBJ1-4	CASSAPTGGGNEKLFF
TRBV5-4	TRBJ2-1	CASSLGGSNEQFF
TRBV28	TRBJ2-7	CASRAGSHEQYF
TRBV5-4	TRBJ2-5	CASSLAFGRRAQYF
TRBV7-2	TRBJ2-7	CASRSFATYEQYF
TRBV5-1	TRBJ2-1	CASSLSVNYNEQFF
TRBV27	TRBJ1-4	CASSSTRGNREKLFF
TRBV7-9	TRBJ2-3	CASSPAAAADTDTQYF
TRBV23-1	TRBJ2-7	CAGYYSSYEQYF
TRBV30	TRBJ2-7	CAWSPSGTGEQYF
TRBV9	TRBJ1-2	CASSAWTGFGYTF
TRBV7-2	TRBJ2-7	CASSSPPIPQYF
TRBV2	TRBJ2-3	CASRTSGRAGDTQYF
TRBV18	TRBJ2-1	CASSPGDSGLRDNEQFF
TRBV11-2	TRBJ2-1	CASSLVLAGGRNEQFF